These T cell receptor delta chains were read from a single sample in a study of Vδ1+ human thymocytes. TCRdb re-called the multiplex PCR reads using CATT. The sample records around 76,000 delta-chain clones, approximately 37% being singletons. Sequencing used Vdelta1+ gamma-delta thymocytes from the thymus. The receptors derive from a boy younger than two who had congenital heart surgery. Each CDR3 is given without its conserved first and last residue. Fields, in order: clone size, V gene, CDR3 protein. Where a row states a size, it is once, few, many or the class of an expanded clone; other rows omit it.

few TRDV1 ALGEPTFLLMGAHRRLSFGNKLI
few TRDV1 ALGGWPSMRSGTYTDKLI
NA TRDV1 ALGELSPLPPILGNLYTDKLI
few TRDV2 ACALGWWDKLI
NA TRDV1 ALGELGSKCPTSPLGATDTDKLI
NA TRDV1 ALGEYRDALLRLKRVWEGTDKLI
NA TRDV1 ALGDHHLGDTQNLI
many TRDV2 ACDDGGYAVDKLI
NA TRDV1 ALGCLNWGTDKLI
few TRDV2 ACDTGLGKNTDKLI
once TRDV1 ALGAFPRGEPTDKLI
NA TRDV1 ALGELEYSALTAQLF
NA TRDV1 ALGDVSPAFLGGIHLYHTDKLI
NA TRDV1 ALGRPGEYTDKLI
few TRDV1 ALGEPPYLNYWGRQKLI
few TRDV1 ALGERGSWRGKRGSGGYTDKLI
NA TRDV1 ALGETPGYWGPYTDKLI
NA TRDV2 ASPSWGIQGSEYTDKLI
few TRDV1 ALGEQFRPLVGSKRLI